The sequence of this T cell receptor (beta chain) was determined in a study of blood T cell repertoires in COVID-19. The length of the CDR3 is 16 residues. J was trimmed by 0 bases and V by 4 bases; bases with no gene match: 8. Germline CDR1 is SGHRS and CDR2 is YFSETQ. Study processing details: Reference gene primer amplification gave nucleated cell count estimates. TCRdb's copy holds only in-frame clones and misses some; the assay was immunoSEQ multiplex PCR. The V and J calls and clone size come from that table; D and trimming were worked out from the DNA. The sample yields about 170,000 clones, roughly 84% seen once.

Input material: peripheral blood. The chain carries TRBV5-1 and TRBJ2-7; 9 positions agree with TRBD1. The TCR was taken from a human donor with acute or convalescent COVID-19. The donor label of this sample is uncertain. The DNA for the CDR3 is TGCGCCAGCAGCCGTACCGGGACAGGGCTCTCCTACGAGCAGTACTTC. The encoded protein is CASSRTGTGLSYEQYF. The full variable domain, completed using reference TRBV5-1 and TRBJ2-7, is KAGVTQTPRYLIKTRGQQVTLSCSPISGHRSVSWYQQTPGQGLQFLFEYFSETQRNKGNFPGRFSGRQFSNSRSEMNVSTLELGDSALYLCASSRTGTGLSYEQYFGPGTRLTVT.